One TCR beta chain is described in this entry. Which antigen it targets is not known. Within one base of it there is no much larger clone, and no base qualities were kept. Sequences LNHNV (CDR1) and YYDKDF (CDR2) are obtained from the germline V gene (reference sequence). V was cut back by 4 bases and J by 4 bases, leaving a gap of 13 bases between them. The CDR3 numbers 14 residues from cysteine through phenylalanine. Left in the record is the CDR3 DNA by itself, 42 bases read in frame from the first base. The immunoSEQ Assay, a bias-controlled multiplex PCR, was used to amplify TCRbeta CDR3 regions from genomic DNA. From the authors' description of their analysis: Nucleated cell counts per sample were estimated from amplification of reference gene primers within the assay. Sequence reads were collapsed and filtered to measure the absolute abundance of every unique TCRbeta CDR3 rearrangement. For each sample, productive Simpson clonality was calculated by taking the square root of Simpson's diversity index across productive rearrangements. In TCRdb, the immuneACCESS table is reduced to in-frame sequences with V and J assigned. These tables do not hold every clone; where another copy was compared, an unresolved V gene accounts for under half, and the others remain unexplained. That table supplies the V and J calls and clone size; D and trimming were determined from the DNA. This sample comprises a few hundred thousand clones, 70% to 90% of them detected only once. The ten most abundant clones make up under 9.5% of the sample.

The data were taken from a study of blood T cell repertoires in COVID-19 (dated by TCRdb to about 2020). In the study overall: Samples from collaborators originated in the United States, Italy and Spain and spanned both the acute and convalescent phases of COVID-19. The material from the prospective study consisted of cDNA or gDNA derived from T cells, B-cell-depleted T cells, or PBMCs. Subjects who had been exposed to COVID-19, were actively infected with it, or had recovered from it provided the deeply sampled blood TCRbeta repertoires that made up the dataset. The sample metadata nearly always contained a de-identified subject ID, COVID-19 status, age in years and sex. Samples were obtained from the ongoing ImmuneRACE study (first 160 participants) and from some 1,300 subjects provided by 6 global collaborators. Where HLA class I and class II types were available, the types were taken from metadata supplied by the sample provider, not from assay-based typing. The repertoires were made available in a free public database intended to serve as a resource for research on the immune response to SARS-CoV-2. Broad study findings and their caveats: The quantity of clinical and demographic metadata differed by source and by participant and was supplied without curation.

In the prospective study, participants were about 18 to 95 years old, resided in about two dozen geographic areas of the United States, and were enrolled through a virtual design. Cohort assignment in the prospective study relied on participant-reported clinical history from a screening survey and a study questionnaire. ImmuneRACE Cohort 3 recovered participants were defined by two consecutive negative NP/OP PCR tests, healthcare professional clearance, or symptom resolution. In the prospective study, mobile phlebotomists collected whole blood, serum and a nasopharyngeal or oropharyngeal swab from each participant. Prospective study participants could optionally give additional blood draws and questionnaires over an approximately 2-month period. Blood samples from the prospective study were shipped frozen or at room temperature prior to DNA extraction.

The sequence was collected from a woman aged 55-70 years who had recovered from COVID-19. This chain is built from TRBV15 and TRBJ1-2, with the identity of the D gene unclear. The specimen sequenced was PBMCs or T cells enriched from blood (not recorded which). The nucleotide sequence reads TGTGCCACCAGCATGACGCACAGTGTCTATGGCTACACCTTC. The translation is CATSMTHSVYGYTF.